Below, 26 T cell receptor beta chains from the same sample are listed, as sequenced in a study of T cells in tuberculosis. Some clones are missing from TCRdb's copy, which holds only in-frame ones; the method was immunoSEQ multiplex PCR. Among tens of thousands of clones, about nine tenths were seen once, and the ten largest hold about 7.8%. The source material was PBMCs. These receptor sequences come from a donor between 10 and 35 years old with latent tuberculosis or without tuberculosis infection. Some clones in this sample may be carry-over from other donors' samples.

This clone was observed a handful of times. The chain employs TRBV19 and TRBJ1-1; D perhaps matches TRBD1 (6 bases). Between the trimmed V and J ends, which lost 7 bases and 8 bases, there was a span of 20 bases. Looked up from germline, CDR1 is LNHDA and CDR2 is SQIVND (reference sequence). This CDR3 is 14 amino acids long. Here the CDR3 reads CASTRGGGPGEAFF. The DNA for the CDR3 is TGTGCCAGTACCCGAGGGGGTGGGCCGGGAGAAGCTTTCTTT.

The chain couples TRBV30 to TRBJ1-3; 8 nucleotides match TRBD1. The germline V gene encodes CDR1 GTSNPN and CDR2 SVGIG (reference sequence). The CDR3 runs to 17 residues. V shed 3 bases, J shed 4 bases, and the junction held 14 bases outside the gene matches. The CDR3 nucleotides read TGTGCCTGGAGAAAGTACGTGCAGGGGGCTTCCGGAAACACCATATATTTT. Translating it yields CAWRKYVQGASGNTIYF.

The V gene is TRBV19, the J gene TRBJ2-2; 9 bases match TRBD1. V lost 8 bases to trimming and J lost 4 bases; unmatched junction nucleotides: 8. The germline V gene has CDR1 LNHDA and CDR2 SQIVND (reference sequence). This CDR3 has 15 amino acids. The CDR3 region has the DNA TGTGCCAGTTGTGGACAGGGGACCCCCACCGGGGAGCTGTTTTTT. It yields the protein CASCGQGTPTGELFF.

The gene calls are TRBV6-5 and TRBJ1-2, with D uncertain. This CDR3 has 14 residues. Trimming cost V 5 bases and J 5 bases, with 15 bases left between them. Germline CDR1 and CDR2: MNHEY and SVGAGI. In DNA, the CDR3 is TGTGCCAGCAGTCCGGACCCCCGAGGGTATGGCTACACCTTC. Amino acids: CASSPDPRGYGYTF.

The chain uses TRBV2 and TRBJ1-1; no firm D call. V was shortened by 5 bases and J by 1 base, with 8 bases between the two germline ends. CDR1 and CDR2 from the germline V gene are SNHLY and FYNNEI. The CDR3 has 13 amino acids. CDR3 sequence reads: CASSSQRNTEAFF. In DNA, the CDR3 is TGTGCCAGCAGTTCACAGAGGAACACTGAAGCTTTCTTT.

The chain links TRBV11-2 to TRBJ1-2, with D tentatively TRBD1 (6 bases). V shed 3 bases and J shed 4 bases, with 15 bases lying between them. This CDR3 spans 15 amino acids. Germline CDR1 SGHAT, CDR2 FQNNGV. The CDR3 nucleotides read TGTGCCAGCAGCTTGGGGGCCAGTAGCTTCTATGGCTACACCTTC. Translated, it gives CASSLGASSFYGYTF.

The genes are TRBV5-1 and TRBJ2-7; maybe TRBD1 (6 bases). Trimming left V 8 bases short and J 4 bases short, with 16 bases between. Germline CDR1 is SGHRS and CDR2 is YFSETQ. The CDR3 is made up of 13 amino acids. CDR3 residues: CARFRQDFYEQYF. The DNA of the CDR3 is TGCGCCAGGTTTAGACAGGATTTTTACGAGCAGTACTTC.

The J gene is TRBJ1-5, the V gene TRBV18, with D maybe TRBD1 (6 bases). The V end was cut by 4 bases, the J end by 6 bases, with 19 bases between. Germline CDR1 and CDR2: KGHSH and LQKENI. This CDR3 is built from 16 residues. This CDR3 is CASSQAAQGLGQPQHF. CDR3 DNA: TGTGCCAGCTCACAGGCCGCCCAGGGGTTAGGTCAGCCCCAGCATTTT.

The chain joins TRBV27 to TRBJ1-1; D is perhaps TRBD1 (5 bases). CDR1 is MNHEY, CDR2 SMNVEV, per germline (reference sequence). Trimming removed 3 bases from V and 5 bases from J, with 10 bases in between. The CDR3 is 13 amino acids. The CDR3 reads CASSFNRLTEAFF. The CDR3 nucleotides read TGTGCCAGCAGTTTTAACAGGTTAACTGAAGCTTTCTTT.

The chain is built from TRBV18 and TRBJ1-1; maybe TRBD1 (5 bases). This CDR3 comprises 14 residues. Germline V CDR1 and CDR2: KGHSH, LQKENI. V lost 6 bases to trimming and J lost 5 bases, with 16 bases between them. In DNA, the CDR3 is TGTGCCAGCTCTTGGCAGGGTCTAAATACTGAAGCTTTCTTT. Amino acids: CASSWQGLNTEAFF.

The chain combines TRBV10-3 with TRBJ1-5; tentative D call: TRBD1 (5 bases). From germline, CDR1 is ENHRY and CDR2 SYGVKD. CDR3 length: 13 amino acids. Between the trimmed V and J ends, which lost 4 bases and 7 bases, there was a span of 11 bases. CDR3 bases: TGTGCCATCAGTGGGGGGGTAGGACAGCCCCAGCATTTT. Protein: CAISGGVGQPQHF.

This clone has just one count. The chain couples TRBV6-5 to TRBJ2-7; 12 bases line up with TRBD2. This CDR3 comprises 15 residues. Germline assignment: CDR1 MNHEY and CDR2 SVGAGI. Germline trimming cut 5 bases from V and 1 base from J; bases unmatched to any gene: 3. The DNA of the CDR3 is TGTGCCAGCAGTCGGACTAGCGGGATGTCCTACGAGCAGTACTTC. This encodes CASSRTSGMSYEQYF.

The chain combines TRBV19 with TRBJ2-3, with D possibly being TRBD1 (5 bases). V dropped 10 bases and J dropped 4 bases, with 9 bases sitting between them. This CDR3 has 11 amino acids. The germline V gene has CDR1 LNHDA and CDR2 SQIVND (reference sequence). Written as DNA, the CDR3 is TGTGCCACTGGGGCACCAGATACGCAGTATTTT. Translation: CATGAPDTQYF.

This sequence joins TRBV30 and TRBJ1-1; 7 nucleotides line up with TRBD1. Germline assignment: CDR1 GTSNPN and CDR2 SVGIG (reference sequence). The CDR3 length is 19 residues. The V segment lost 5 bases and the J segment 0 bases; nucleotides outside the gene matches: 21. CDR3 nucleotides: TGTGCCTGGGATCAATGGAATCAGGGGGGCGATAAAATGAACACTGAAGCTTTCTTT. Encoded protein: CAWDQWNQGGDKMNTEAFF.

The chain links TRBV27 to TRBJ1-1; possible D gene TRBD1, 6 bases. Germline CDR1 and CDR2: MNHEY and SMNVEV (reference sequence). The CDR3 contains 14 residues. V lost 2 bases and J lost 7, with 14 bases in between. CDR3 in DNA: TGTGCCAGCAGTTTACGCCAGAAACAGGGTGAAGCTTTCTTT. It yields the protein CASSLRQKQGEAFF.

This chain connects TRBV19 to TRBJ1-3; 10 bases are a match to TRBD1. Per germline, CDR1 LNHDA and CDR2 SQIVND (reference sequence). The CDR3 extends over 15 amino acids. Losses at the gene ends were 3 bases for V and 4 bases for J; bases not matched to a gene: 3. CDR3 region: CASSMMGQGGNTIYF. The CDR3 region has the DNA TGTGCCAGTAGTATGATGGGACAGGGGGGAAACACCATATATTTT.

This rearrangement joins TRBV10-3 to TRBJ1-6, with D possibly being TRBD1 (5 bases). The V gene lost 7 bases and the J gene lost 5 bases, with 15 bases spanning the gap. CDR1 is ENHRY and CDR2 is SYGVKD in the germline V gene. This CDR3 is 15 amino acids long. In DNA, the CDR3 is TGTGCCATCACCTCCGGGGGGAGGGATAATTCACCCCTCCACTTT. Translation: CAITSGGRDNSPLHF.

The rearrangement joins TRBV2 to TRBJ2-2; D unclear. The ends were cut back, 3 bases at V and 1 base at J, with 9 bases in the middle. This CDR3 is built from 15 residues. CDR1 and CDR2 from the germline V gene are SNHLY and FYNNEI. Here the CDR3 DNA reads TGTGCCAGCAGTGATTGGGCAGGGAACACCGGGGAGCTGTTTTTT. It encodes CASSDWAGNTGELFF.

The rearrangement uses TRBV4-2 and TRBJ2-7; 8 bases fit TRBD1. J was trimmed by 10 bases and V by 0 bases; bases with no gene match: 5. This CDR3 contains 13 residues. CDR1 is LGHNA and CDR2 is YNFKEQ in the germline V gene. The CDR3 bases are TGTGCCAGCAGCCAAGATCTCACAGGGGGACAGTACTTC. This sequence encodes CASSQDLTGGQYF.

The chain carries TRBV19 and TRBJ1-1; 12 bases are a match to TRBD1. J was trimmed by 0 bases and V by 1 base; bases with no gene match: 6. Germline V lookup: CDR1 LNHDA, CDR2 SQIVND (reference sequence). The CDR3 loop spans 18 amino acids. The CDR3 DNA is TGTGCCAGTAGTATAGGGGCGGGACAGGGGGCTATGAACACTGAAGCTTTCTTT. The encoded protein is CASSIGAGQGAMNTEAFF.

J is TRBJ2-1 and V is TRBV27; a possible D gene is TRBD1 (5 bases). Trimming left V 5 bases short and J 6 bases short, with 17 bases between. CDR3 size: 15 residues. Germline CDR1 MNHEY, CDR2 SMNVEV (reference sequence). CDR3 nucleotide sequence: TGTGCCAGCAGTAAAGCAGGGTCGATATTCAATGAGCAGTTCTTC. Protein sequence: CASSKAGSIFNEQFF.

V gene TRBV27 combines with J gene TRBJ2-2; TRBD1 matches at 7 bases. Looked up from germline, CDR1 is MNHEY and CDR2 is SMNVEV (reference sequence). CDR3 length: 17 residues. J lost 5 bases, V lost 5 bases, and 14 bases had no gene match. CDR3 region: CASSPLRRTGVTGELFF. DNA for the CDR3: TGTGCCAGCAGTCCACTAAGAAGGACAGGCGTTACCGGGGAGCTGTTTTTT.

This chain connects TRBV5-1 to TRBJ1-5; D possibly corresponds to TRBD1 (6 bases). Germline assignment: CDR1 SGHRS and CDR2 YFSETQ. The CDR3 has 15 residues. The V gene lost 0 bases and the J gene lost 1 base, with 8 bases spanning the gap. The CDR3, as DNA: TGCGCCAGCAGCTTGGAGGGACAAAGCAATCAGCCCCAGCATTTT. Translated, it gives CASSLEGQSNQPQHF.

The chain uses TRBV30 and TRBJ2-4, with D possibly being TRBD1 (5 bases). Trimming shortened V by 0 bases and J by 6 bases, and 15 bases separated the two germline ends. Per germline, CDR1 GTSNPN and CDR2 SVGIG (reference sequence). The CDR3 is made up of 15 amino acids. CDR3 in DNA: TGTGCCTGGAGTGTAGGGGCCCTCACGGGAAACATTCAGTACTTC. It translates to CAWSVGALTGNIQYF.

This chain uses TRBV4-1 with TRBJ2-3; 10 bases are shared with TRBD2. The CDR3 spans 16 residues. V trimming: 4 bases; J trimming: 6 bases; junction bases outside the gene matches: 10. Germline V gene lookup returns CDR1 MGHRA and CDR2 YSYEKL. Here the CDR3 reads CASSLSEQRGGDTQYF. As DNA, the CDR3 is TGCGCCAGCAGCCTGTCAGAGCAGCGGGGGGGGGATACGCAGTATTTT.

The rearrangement links TRBV6-5 to TRBJ2-7, with 9 bases that match TRBD1. The germline CDR1 and CDR2 sequences are MNHEY and SVGAGI. Losses at the gene ends were 2 bases for V and 1 base for J; bases not matched to a gene: 3. This CDR3 comprises 15 residues. The CDR3 coding sequence is TGTGCCAGCAGTTACGATGGGACAGGGTCCTACGAGCAGTACTTC. Encoded protein: CASSYDGTGSYEQYF.